Each of the 32 T cell receptor beta chains below was sequenced from the same sample in a study of molecular identifiers for immune sequencing clone quantification (dated by TCRdb to 2017 to 2018). The method was PCR. The sequencing machine was a NextSeq 500. Using fastp trimming at Q25 and MiXCR clonotype assembly, TCRdb reanalyzed the public sequencing data and kept in-frame beta chains. Rows with a matching CDR3 protein are joined into one entry that keeps the most common DNA and genes. The sample contains about 97,000 distinct CDR3 sequences, more than 20% of them found a single time. Roughly 1% of the sample is held by the ten biggest clonotypes. The sequenced material came from naive CD8+ T cells from blood, with Jurkat cell RNA spiked in. In light of the paper, this sample's cell subset or site label describes: FACS-sorted CD8+CD4-CCR7+CD45RA+ naive T cells. Every receptor here comes from a human donor in good health. Some libraries in this study had Jurkat cell RNA spiked in.

Turning to this clonotype: A read error is possible here, since a much larger clone lies one base away. J is TRBJ2-7 and V is TRBV7-9; the D gene is possibly TRBD1 (5 bases). The CDR3 totals 13 residues. The V gene's germline CDR1 is SEHNR and CDR2 FQNEAQ (reference sequence). CDR3 sequence (DNA): TGTGTCAGCAGCTCTCAGGGTCTGAACGAGCAGTACTTC. Translated, it gives CVSSSQGLNEQYF.

This clonotype was counted many times. This chain links TRBV21-1 with TRBJ2-3. TRBV21-1 corresponds to a pseudogene. The CDR3 loop spans 12 amino acids. This CDR3 reads CASRGRSRSQYF. CDR3 nucleotide sequence: TGTGCCAGCAGGGGAAGGAGCCGGTCGCAGTATTTT.

About this clonotype: This may arise from a read error, as a much more abundant clone is one base away. This chain connects TRBV7-2 to TRBJ2-3; D not certain. From germline, CDR1 is SGHTA and CDR2 FQGNSA. This CDR3 region has 16 residues. The V gene lost 3 bases and the J gene lost 2 bases, with 15 bases spanning the gap. The CDR3 bases are TGTGCCAGCAGCTTTTGGGCTAGAGGTTCCACAGATACGCAGTATTTT. The encoded protein is CASSFWARGSTDTQYF.

With respect to this clonotype: Germline is not matched at one junction end, which may reflect a read error. The chain combines TRBV5-1 with TRBJ2-7, with D perhaps TRBD2 (5 bases). This CDR3 has 16 residues. CDR1 is SGHRS and CDR2 is YFSETQ in the germline V gene. CDR3 bases: TGCGCCAGCAGCTTGGGCGCGAGGGTTAGTCCCTACGAGCAGCACTTC. This gives the protein CASSLGARVSPYEQHF.

This clonotype occurred many times. The DNA of the CDR3 is TGTGCCAGCAGTTACTCGAGGTCTTACGAGCAGTACTTC. Translating gives CASSYSRSYEQYF. This sequence joins TRBV6-2 or TRBV6-3 and TRBJ2-7; D is unclear. The V gene's germline CDR1 is MNHEY and CDR2 SVGEGT. There are 13 residues in the CDR3. V dropped 0 bases and J dropped 4 bases, with 7 bases sitting between them.

With respect to this clonotype: The junction departs from the called germline gene at one end, perhaps through a read error. This chain connects TRBV13 to TRBJ2-4, with D perhaps matching TRBD1 or TRBD2 (5 bases each). The V gene's germline CDR1 is PRHDT and CDR2 FYEKMQ (reference sequence). The CDR3 runs to 16 residues. The CDR3 sequence is CARSLEARGPKNIQSF. CDR3 nucleotide sequence: TGTGCCCGCAGCTTAGAAGCCCGGGGCCCCAAAAACATTCAGTCCTTC.

Concerning this clonotype: A single base separates this from a much larger clone, so it may be a read error. In nucleotides, the CDR3 is TGTGCCAGCAGCGGGGGCGGACAGAAGACCTACGAGCAGTACTTC. Protein sequence: CASSGGGQKTYEQYF. The chain uses TRBV5-3 and TRBJ2-7; 8 nucleotides agree with TRBD2. TRBV5-3 carries the ORF label, with uncertain function. The CDR3 has 15 amino acids. V dropped 8 bases and J dropped 2; count of bases not matched to a gene: 12.

This clonotype has at least ten counts. The chain links TRBV7-2 to TRBJ2-3; 11 nucleotides align to TRBD2. V shed 5 bases, J shed 2 bases, and the junction held 9 bases outside the gene matches. The length of the CDR3 is 17 residues. Germline CDR1 and CDR2: SGHTA and FQGNSA. Written as DNA, the CDR3 is TGTGCCAGCAGCCCACACCCTAGCGGGAGGTACACAGATACGCAGTATTTT. It encodes CASSPHPSGRYTDTQYF.

The table lists this clonotype with many counts. The rearrangement joins TRBV27 to TRBJ2-7, with D possibly being TRBD1 (6 bases). Germline V CDR1 and CDR2: MNHEY, SMNVEV (reference sequence). CDR3 length equals 12 residues. Deletions cut 8 bases from V and 6 bases from J, with 14 bases between. The CDR3 DNA is TGTGCCAGCGGGAGAACAGGGACCGAGCAGTACTTC. Translated, it gives CASGRTGTEQYF.

The rearrangement uses TRBV6-5 and TRBJ1-1, with no clear D. Trimming stripped 5 bases from V and 0 bases from J, with 10 bases between. The germline V gene has CDR1 MNHEY and CDR2 SVGAGI. The CDR3 contains 14 residues. The CDR3 protein is CASSASGMNTEAFF. CDR3 coding DNA: TGTGCCAGCAGTGCGTCCGGAATGAACACTGAAGCTTTCTTT.

Details on this clonotype: A much larger clonotype is one base distant, so this may be a read error. The chain recombines TRBV23-1 with TRBJ1-5, with D possibly being TRBD1 (5 bases). TRBV23-1 is sorted into the ORF group, with uncertain function. This CDR3 contains 17 residues. V dropped 4 bases and J dropped 7 bases, with 23 bases sitting between them. CDR3 sequence reads: CASSPLNLGGTGQPQHF. In DNA, the CDR3 is TGCGCCAGCAGTCCCCTAAACTTAGGAGGGACCGGCCAGCCCCAGCATTTT.

This clonotype was detected ten times or more. The chain combines TRBV12-3 or TRBV12-4 with TRBJ2-5, with D perhaps matching TRBD1 or TRBD2 (5 bases each). The CDR3 totals 13 residues. Trimming shortened V by 7 bases and J by 4 bases, and 13 bases separated the two germline ends. The CDR3 sequence: CASTGTGRETQYF. The CDR3 DNA reads TGTGCCAGCACTGGGACCGGACGAGAGACCCAGTACTTC.

In the case of this clonotype: A much larger clone differs from this one at a single base, so this may be a read error. The rearrangement joins TRBV28 to TRBJ2-7, with unresolved D. Germline CDR1 and CDR2: MDHEN and SYDVKM. The CDR3 spans 12 residues. The CDR3 DNA reads TGTGCCAGCAGTTTATTGGGCCGAGAGCAGTGCTTC. It specifies CASSLLGREQCF.

Remarks on this clonotype: A far more abundant clone sits one base away, making this likely a read error. The chain couples TRBV9 to TRBJ2-7, with TRBD2 matching 12 bases. CDR1 and CDR2 (germline): SGDLS, YYNGEE. There are 14 residues in the CDR3. CDR3 loop: CAGSPSGGAYEQYF. In DNA form, the CDR3 reads TGTGCCGGCAGCCCTAGCGGGGGGGCTTACGAGCAGTACTTC.

This clonotype was picked up many times. V and J are TRBV4-3 and TRBJ2-7; maybe TRBD1 (6 bases). Germline V gene sequence: CDR1 LGHNA, CDR2 YSLEER. The CDR3 sequence is 15 residues long. Between the trimmed V and J ends, which lost 0 bases and 0 bases, there was a span of 9 bases. CDR3 residues: CASSQERGTSYEQYF. The CDR3 DNA reads as TGCGCCAGCAGCCAAGAGAGGGGGACCTCCTACGAGCAGTACTTC.

As concerns this clonotype: It is likely a read error, because the conserved phenylalanine at the end of the CDR3 is missing. The V gene is TRBV5-1, the J gene TRBJ1-5; perhaps TRBD1 as D (5 bases). Germline V gene sequence: CDR1 SGHRS, CDR2 YFSETQ. The CDR3 totals 19 residues. Written as DNA, the CDR3 is TGCGCCAGCAGCACACACCGGGACGAATTCCCTCTCAGCATTCAGCCCCAGCATTAT. This encodes CASSTHRDEFPLSIQPQHY.

This clonotype was observed many times. CDR3 nucleotide sequence: TGCAGCGTGGCGCTAGGGGCCGGGGAGCTGTTTTTT. Protein: CSVALGAGELFF. The V call is TRBV29-1, the J call TRBJ2-2, with a tentative D call TRBD1 (5 bases). V was cut by 6 bases and J by 6 bases, with 11 bases left in between. This CDR3 has 12 amino acids. Germline V gene sequence: CDR1 SQVTM, CDR2 ANQGSEA.

Ten or more counts support this clonotype. This rearrangement joins TRBV6-2 or TRBV6-3 to TRBJ2-3; D is perhaps TRBD1 or TRBD2 (5 bases each). CDR1 is MNHEY, CDR2 SVGEGT, per germline. The V gene lost 5 bases and the J gene lost 5 bases, with 17 bases spanning the gap. The CDR3 loop spans 15 amino acids. Written as DNA, the CDR3 is TGTGCCAGCAGTACCTGGGACGCCGGGGTAGATACGCAGTATTTT. This gives the protein CASSTWDAGVDTQYF.

A remark on this clonotype: A much larger clone lies a single base off, so this may be a read error. The chain carries TRBV10-3 and TRBJ2-1; 11 positions agree with TRBD2. Germline assignment: CDR1 ENHRY and CDR2 SYGVKD. V shed 5 bases and J 6 bases; nucleotides not matched to a gene: 6. The CDR3 length is 15 residues. CDR3 sequence (DNA): TGTGCCATCAGTCCCGGGACTAGCGGATTCAATGAGCAGTTCTTC. It yields the protein CAISPGTSGFNEQFF.

This rearrangement joins TRBV2 to TRBJ2-5, with 8 bases that match TRBD2. The J segment lost 5 bases and the V segment lost 6 bases, leaving 14 bases of the junction unmatched. The CDR3 length is 16 residues. Germline loops: CDR1 SNHLY, CDR2 FYNNEI. The CDR3 loop reads CASRETSGGSKETQYF. The CDR3 bases are TGTGCCAGCAGGGAAACTAGCGGCGGGAGTAAGGAGACCCAGTACTTC.

This clonotype was counted once. This is likely a read error, given that the CDR3 carries no conserved phenylalanine or tryptophan at its end. The genes are TRBV6-5 and TRBJ1-3; D ambiguous. V lost 6 bases to trimming and J lost 0 bases, with 9 bases between them. Per germline, CDR1 MNHEY and CDR2 SVGAGI. The CDR3 contains 14 residues. The CDR3 region is CASSSRPSGNTIYS. The CDR3 DNA reads as TGTGCCAGCAGCTCAAGGCCCTCTGGAAACACCATATATTCT.

The chain is built from TRBV6-2 or TRBV6-3 and TRBJ1-1, with D possibly matching TRBD1 (5 bases). CDR3 length equals 21 residues. CDR1 MNHEY and CDR2 SVGEGT come from the germline V gene. With 3 bases removed from V and 4 bases from J, the gap between germline ends came to 33 bases. CDR3 residues: CASSYSPLTGPTGGVTTEAFF. CDR3 nucleotide sequence: TGTGCCAGCAGTTATTCCCCTTTGACCGGGCCTACGGGGGGAGTGACCACTGAAGCTTTCTTT.

This sequence joins TRBV29-1 and TRBJ2-1; no firm D call. Trimming took off 3 bases at V and 6 bases at J, with 3 bases between the two ends. This CDR3 comprises 10 residues. The V gene's germline CDR1 is SQVTM and CDR2 ANQGSEA. CDR3 sequence reads: CSVEGNEQFF. Here the CDR3 DNA reads TGCAGCGTTGAGGGCAATGAGCAGTTCTTC.

This clonotype was detected ten times or more. The genes are TRBV19 and TRBJ2-3, with D hard to call. This CDR3 has 15 residues. Germline CDR1 LNHDA, CDR2 SQIVND (reference sequence). V was shortened by 1 base and J by 1 base, with 9 bases between the two germline ends. CDR3 bases: TGTGCCAGTAGTATAGTCGCGGCTGGCACAGATACGCAGTATTTT. Protein sequence: CASSIVAAGTDTQYF.

This clonotype was counted between two and nine times. The chain joins TRBV20-1 to TRBJ2-2; 9 bases line up with TRBD1. Trimming cost V 4 bases and J 5 bases; bases outside gene matches: 5. Germline CDR1 DFQATT, CDR2 SNEGSKA (reference sequence). This CDR3 contains 14 residues. The CDR3: CSAIDRGLTGELFF. DNA of the CDR3: TGCAGTGCTATAGACAGGGGGTTGACCGGGGAGCTGTTTTTT.

This clonotype was found many times. V usage is TRBV7-9 and J usage is TRBJ2-1; no firm D call. CDR1 is SEHNR, CDR2 FQNEAQ, per germline (reference sequence). The V gene lost 1 base and the J gene lost 5 bases, with 12 bases spanning the gap. The CDR3 spans 15 residues. CDR3 region: CASSLDDRWDNEQFF. The CDR3 DNA reads as TGTGCCAGCAGCTTAGACGACCGTTGGGACAATGAGCAGTTCTTC.

In the case of this clonotype: It may be a read error: a sequence one base away is much more abundant. The V and J genes are TRBV4-3 and TRBJ1-5; no firm D call. V lost 0 bases and J 9 bases, leaving 27 bases between the germline ends. The CDR3 loop spans 19 amino acids. Germline values: CDR1 LGHNA, CDR2 YSLEER. For the CDR3, the DNA is TGCGCCAGCAGCCAAGAACAACCCCGACGGTTGGGCCGGCATCGGCCCCAGCATTTT. Translated, it gives CASSQEQPRRLGRHRPQHF.

As for this clonotype: This may stem from a read error, because a much larger clone lies one nucleotide away. The CDR3 loop is CASSPAVTREGDTQYF. Here the CDR3 DNA reads TGTGCCAGCAGCCCAGCCGTGACGAGGGAGGGGGATACGCAGTATTTT. The V call is TRBV5-3, the J call TRBJ2-3; TRBD2 aligns across 7 bases. TRBV5-3 is identified as an open reading frame with a role that is uncertain. The junction had 18 bases not matched to a gene; V was cut back by 8 bases and J by 6 bases. The CDR3 totals 16 residues.

This clonotype was seen at least ten times. The chain is built from TRBV5-6 and TRBJ2-2, with TRBD1 as a possible D gene (6 bases). The CDR3 extends over 13 amino acids. Germline V gene lookup returns CDR1 SGHDT and CDR2 YYEEEE. The V and J ends lost 2 bases and 5 bases respectively, with 7 bases between them. For the CDR3, the DNA is TGTGCCAGCAGCTTTGGACAGACCGGGGAGCTGTTTTTT. Encoded protein: CASSFGQTGELFF. The variable domain in full, completed from reference TRBV5-6 and TRBJ2-2, reads DAGVTQSPTHLIKTRGQQVTLRCSPKSGHDTVSWYQQALGQGPQFIFQYYEEEERQRGNFPDRFSGHQFPNYSSELNVNALLLGDSALYLCASSFGQTGELFFGEGSRLTVL.

As for this clonotype: Being one base from a much bigger clone, this may be a read error. The V gene is TRBV21-1, the J gene TRBJ1-5. TRBV21-1 constitutes a pseudogene. CDR3 length: 19 amino acids. The DNA for the CDR3 is TGTGCCGGCACCAAAATCCGGACGGAGGGCTCTCGCCCGCCTCAGCCCCAGCATTTT. Its protein product is CAGTKIRTEGSRPPQPQHF.

This clonotype was detected ten times or more. The chain links TRBV20-1 to TRBJ2-5; 7 bases fit TRBD2. The V gene end was trimmed by 0 bases and the J gene end by 2 bases; junction bases not matched to a gene: 6. The germline V gene has CDR1 DFQATT and CDR2 SNEGSKA (reference sequence). This CDR3 has 15 amino acids. Here the CDR3 reads CSAREGGGLQETQYF. CDR3 sequence (DNA): TGCAGTGCTAGAGAGGGGGGGGGACTACAAGAGACCCAGTACTTC.

This clonotype was picked up a small number of times. The chain employs TRBV27 and TRBJ2-5; 8 bases align to TRBD2. CDR3 size: 15 residues. Germline assignment: CDR1 MNHEY and CDR2 SMNVEV (reference sequence). V was clipped by 2 bases and J by 4 bases; unmatched bases: 6. Written as DNA, the CDR3 is TGTGCCAGCAGTTTAATGAGCGGGGGATTAGAGACCCAGTACTTC. The encoded protein is CASSLMSGGLETQYF.